The TCR beta chain under discussion was sequenced for a study of T cells after yellow fever vaccination. Overall study: Fractions with few cells were prepared using SMART-Seq v4 Ultra Low Input. General study points: Bulk-population clonotypes that are abundant could appear as contaminants in FACS-sorted repertoires.

Details on this clonotype: The antigen is not known.

Template switching with 5'RACE generated the TCR cDNA and added a universal primer site and UMIs. TCRdb reprocessed the 5' RACE reads with MiXCR, giving one entry per CDR3 protein. In the table there are around 530,000 distinct CDR3 sequences, about 17% of which are singletons. The CDR3 has 13 amino acids. Germline CDR1 is SGDLS and CDR2 is YYNGEE. Trimming removed 3 bases at V and 7 bases at J, with 13 bases between. This TCR was sampled from a man younger than 30 who received the YFV17D yellow fever vaccine. This specimen was PBMCs, taken 5 days after the first yellow fever vaccination. This chain connects TRBV9 to TRBJ1-1, with unresolved D. The CDR3 bases are TGTGCCAGCAGCGCCCCCTCAACTCGTGAAGCTTTCTTT. Its translation is CASSAPSTREAFF.